This T cell receptor beta chain was documented in a study of blood T cell repertoires in COVID-19. Looking at the study overall: The analysed material was cDNA or gDNA that came from T cells, B-cell-depleted T cells, or PBMCs.

Original data processing: Quantification of nucleated cells was approximated via reference gene primer amplification. The table came from immunoSEQ multiplex PCR; TCRdb's copy has only in-frame clones and leaves some out. V, J and clone size were drawn from that table, and D and trimming were deduced from the DNA. The data hold nearly 60,000 clones, with more than 75% observed a single time. A note on this clone: Other nucleotide sequences from this sample produce the same CDR3.

CDR1 and CDR2 from the germline V gene are MDHEN and SYDVKM. CDR3 length equals 13 residues. Trimming removed 5 bases from V and 4 bases from J, with 10 bases in between. This sequence originates from a man aged 35 to 55 with active COVID-19. The V and J genes are TRBV28 and TRBJ2-3, with a weak D call TRBD2 (6 bases). The sequenced sample was peripheral blood. The CDR3 sequence is CASSLSGADTQYF. CDR3 sequence (DNA): TGTGCCAGCAGTCTCTCGGGGGCAGATACGCAGTATTTT.